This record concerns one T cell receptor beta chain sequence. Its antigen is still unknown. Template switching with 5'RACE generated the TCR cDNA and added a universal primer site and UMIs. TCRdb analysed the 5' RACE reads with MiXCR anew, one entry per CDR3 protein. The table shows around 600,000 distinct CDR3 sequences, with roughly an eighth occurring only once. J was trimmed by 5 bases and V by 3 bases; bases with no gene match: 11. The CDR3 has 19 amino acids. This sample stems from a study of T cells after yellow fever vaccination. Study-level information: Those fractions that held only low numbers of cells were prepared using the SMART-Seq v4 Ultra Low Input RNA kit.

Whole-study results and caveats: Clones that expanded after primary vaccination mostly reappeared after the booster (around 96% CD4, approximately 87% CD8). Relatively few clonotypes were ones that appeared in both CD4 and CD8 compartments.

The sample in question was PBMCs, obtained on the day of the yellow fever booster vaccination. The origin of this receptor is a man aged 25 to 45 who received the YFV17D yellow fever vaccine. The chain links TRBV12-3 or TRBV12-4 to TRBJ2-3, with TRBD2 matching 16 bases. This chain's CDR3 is CASSFYTGTSGRAGDTQYF. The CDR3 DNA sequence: TGTGCCAGCAGTTTTTATACAGGGACTAGCGGGAGGGCCGGAGATACGCAGTATTTT.